A selection of T cell receptor beta chains follows, all from one sample in a study of blood T cells in healthy people across ages. Each CDR3 protein gets one entry after TCRdb re-called the 5' RACE reads with MiXCR. In the table there are 1.5 million to 2 million distinct CDR3 sequences, roughly 52% of which are singletons. Input material: blood. These receptors came from a woman between 40 and 55 years old in good health. Each CDR3 is given with its conserved first and last residue. Each record gives: V gene, J gene, D gene, clone size, CDR3 protein, CDR3 DNA. D genes are given only for firm matches. Rows may omit the clone size; those that give it use once, few, many or a size class.

>TRBV21-1|TRBJ2-6|.|.
CASSKEGSGGSGANVLTF
TGTGCCAGCAGCAAAGAGGGCTCCGGGGGATCTGGGGCCAACGTCCTGACTTTC
>TRBV4-1|TRBJ2-1|TRBD1|few
CASSLPMDREGNEQFF
TGCGCCAGCAGCCTCCCCATGGACAGGGAAGGCAATGAGCAGTTCTTC
>TRBV20-1|TRBJ2-1|.|few
CSAGLPGSSYNEQFF
TGCAGTGCCGGACTCCCGGGGAGCTCCTACAATGAGCAGTTCTTC
>TRBV6-5|TRBJ1-2|.|.
CASTEASANYGYTF
TGTGCCAGCACCGAGGCATCAGCTAACTATGGCTACACCTTC
>TRBV5-6|TRBJ2-7|TRBD2|.
CASSSLAGGPSYNEQYF
TGTGCCAGCAGCTCTCTAGCGGGGGGTCCGTCCTACAATGAGCAGTACTTC
>TRBV6-5|TRBJ2-7|.|few
CASSPRRGLQYF
TGTGCCAGCAGCCCCAGGAGGGGTCTTCAGTACTTC
>TRBV28|TRBJ2-5|TRBD2|.
CASRAAGTSGEIQYF
TGTGCCAGCCGAGCCGCCGGGACTAGCGGGGAGATCCAGTACTTC
>TRBV5-1|TRBJ2-5|TRBD2|.
CASSGKMTSGGAGTQYF
TGCGCCAGCAGCGGGAAGATGACTAGCGGGGGGGCAGGGACCCAGTACTTC
>TRBV4-2|TRBJ2-5|TRBD1|.
CASSQDPGTGGRKTQYF
TGTGCCAGCAGCCAAGACCCTGGGACAGGGGGAAGGAAGACCCAGTACTTC
>TRBV12-3/TRBV12-4|TRBJ1-1|.|.
CASSLNLGPNTEAFF
TGTGCCAGCAGTTTAAATCTCGGGCCGAACACTGAAGCTTTCTTT
>TRBV6-2/TRBV6-3|TRBJ2-7|.|.
CAVLSGDPCEQYF
TGTGCTGTATTATCAGGGGACCCATGCGAGCAGTACTTC
>TRBV4-3|TRBJ1-2|TRBD1|.
CASSPTQGAYGYTF
TGCGCCAGCAGCCCAACTCAGGGGGCATATGGCTACACCTTC
>TRBV20-1|TRBJ2-3|TRBD2|few
CSLAGGRTDTQYF
TGCTCACTAGCGGGGGGGCGCACAGATACGCAGTATTTT
>TRBV4-1|TRBJ1-1|.|.
CASSQDWGEAFF
TGCGCCAGCAGCCAAGATTGGGGTGAAGCTTTCTTT
>TRBV9|TRBJ2-1|.|few
CASSGGYAAVNEQFF
TGTGCCAGCAGCGGGGGTTACGCTGCTGTCAATGAGCAGTTCTTC
>TRBV10-3|TRBJ2-3|TRBD1|.
CAISAGTGADTQYF
TGTGCCATCAGTGCCGGGACAGGGGCAGATACGCAGTATTTT
>TRBV19|TRBJ1-2|.|.
CASTSGREADVYGYTF
TGTGCCAGCACCTCGGGCCGAGAGGCTGATGTCTATGGCTACACCTTC
>TRBV27|TRBJ1-1|.|.
CASSPRGAGMNTEAFF
TGTGCCAGCAGTCCGCGGGGGGCAGGAATGAACACTGAAGCTTTCTTT
>TRBV5-6|TRBJ2-5|.|.
CASGLGPVEETQYF
TGTGCCAGCGGCCTGGGACCCGTGGAGGAGACCCAGTACTTC
>TRBV6-2/TRBV6-3|TRBJ2-7|.|.
CASSLSPIRQVKAYEQYF
TGTGCCAGCAGTCTCTCCCCCATCCGACAGGTCAAAGCTTACGAGCAGTACTTC
>TRBV7-3|TRBJ2-5|TRBD2|.
CASSAPFWAGGRNEQYF
TGTGCCAGCAGCGCGCCTTTCTGGGCGGGGGGGCGGAATGAGCAGTACTTC
>TRBV29-1|TRBJ2-5|TRBD1|.
CSVRPGQGVNDQYF
TGCAGCGTTAGACCGGGACAGGGGGTCAATGACCAGTACTTC
>TRBV4-1|TRBJ1-4|.|few
CASSHRQSEKLFF
TGCGCCAGCAGCCATCGTCAATCAGAGAAACTGTTTTTT
>TRBV12-3/TRBV12-4|TRBJ2-1|TRBD2|.
CASSSPGLAGGQGYNEQFF
TGTGCCAGCAGTTCACCGGGACTAGCGGGGGGGCAGGGGTACAATGAGCAGTTCTTC
>TRBV20-1|TRBJ2-3|TRBD2|.
CSASPLADNTDTQYF
TGCAGTGCTAGCCCCCTAGCGGATAACACAGATACGCAGTATTTT
>TRBV7-7|TRBJ2-5|TRBD1|.
CASSFGSGGETQYF
TGTGCTAGCAGTTTTGGTTCAGGGGGCGAGACCCAGTACTTC
>TRBV7-2|TRBJ2-7|.|.
CASSLARTSYEQYF
TGTGCCAGCAGCTTGGCTCGTACGTCCTACGAGCAGTACTTC
>TRBV6-1|TRBJ2-7|.|.
CATRDQSYEQYF
TGTGCCACCCGGGACCAATCCTACGAGCAGTACTTC
>TRBV18|TRBJ2-1|.|.
CASSSDLNDEQFF
TGTGCCAGCTCATCGGACCTAAACGATGAGCAGTTCTTC
>TRBV3-1|TRBJ2-3|.|.
CASSQESRPSQDTQYF
TGTGCCAGCAGCCAAGAATCCCGTCCTAGCCAAGATACGCAGTATTTT
>TRBV5-1|TRBJ2-3|.|.
CASSLDDLSTDTQYF
TGCGCCAGCAGCTTGGACGACTTAAGCACAGATACGCAGTATTTT
>TRBV28|TRBJ2-7|.|.
CAGSSSGSYEQYF
TGTGCCGGCAGCTCCTCCGGGTCCTACGAGCAGTACTTC
>TRBV5-1|TRBJ2-3|.|few
CASSLRPGIEDTQYF
TGCGCCAGCAGCTTGCGACCTGGGATTGAAGATACGCAGTATTTT
>TRBV6-5|TRBJ2-3|TRBD1|.
CASRSGQLKSDTQYF
TGTGCCAGCAGGTCGGGACAGTTGAAAAGCGATACGCAGTATTTT
>TRBV5-1|TRBJ1-2|TRBD1|few
CASWSGGDGYTF
TGCGCCAGCTGGTCAGGGGGCGATGGCTACACCTTC
>TRBV6-2/TRBV6-3|TRBJ2-3|TRBD2|.
CASSYRTTSVSTDTQYF
TGTGCCAGCAGTTACCGGACGACTAGCGTTTCGACAGATACGCAGTATTTT
>TRBV5-1|TRBJ2-3|.|few
CASSLAVGGLDSDTQYF
TGCGCCAGCAGCTTGGCGGTGGGCGGGTTGGACTCAGATACGCAGTATTTT
>TRBV4-1|TRBJ2-6|.|.
CASSQVGATIKFSGANVLTF
TGCGCCAGCAGCCAGGTGGGTGCCACCATCAAATTCTCTGGGGCTAACGTCCTGACTTTC
>TRBV24-1|TRBJ2-5|.|.
CATSEGVAGTQYF
TGTGCCACCAGTGAAGGGGTGGCCGGGACCCAGTACTTC
>TRBV6-1|TRBJ2-1|.|few
CASSEAGVSNEQFF
TGTGCCAGCAGTGAAGCGGGGGTATCCAATGAGCAGTTCTTC
>TRBV14|TRBJ1-2|TRBD1|.
CASSQESWDRVNYGYTF
TGTGCCAGCAGCCAAGAATCCTGGGACAGGGTGAACTATGGCTACACCTTC
>TRBV29-1|TRBJ1-2|.|once
CSVEELTGKGYGCTF
TGCAGCGTTGAAGAACTCACAGGGAAGGGCTATGGCTGCACCTTC
>TRBV15|TRBJ2-1|TRBD2|few
CATSTAGTSGNEQFF
TGTGCCACCAGCACTGCTGGGACTAGCGGCAATGAGCAGTTCTTC
>TRBV29-1|TRBJ2-3|.|few
CSVLPGSTDTQYF
TGCAGCGTTCTTCCCGGGAGCACAGATACGCAGTATTTT
>TRBV4-3|TRBJ2-5|.|few
CASSQGPPETQYF
TGCGCCAGCAGCCAAGGACCACCAGAGACCCAGTACTTC
>TRBV5-5|TRBJ1-1|.|.
CASSPVVTEAFF
TGTGCCAGCAGCCCGGTAGTTACTGAAGCTTTCTTT
>TRBV27|TRBJ2-3|TRBD2|.
CASSPIYGAGGPSSTDTQYF
TGTGCCAGCAGTCCCATATACGGAGCGGGGGGGCCCTCTAGCACAGATACGCAGTATTTT
>TRBV6-6|TRBJ2-1|TRBD2|few
CASIPTSGVYNEQFF
TGTGCCAGCATTCCGACTAGCGGGGTGTACAATGAGCAGTTCTTC
>TRBV7-9|TRBJ2-5|.|.
CASSISGYQETQYF
TGTGCCAGCAGCATCTCAGGGTACCAAGAGACCCAGTACTTC
>TRBV12-3/TRBV12-4|TRBJ2-5|TRBD2|few
CASRPPPYRGLAVSGVGETQYF
TGTGCCAGCAGACCCCCCCCTTATCGGGGACTAGCGGTCTCGGGGGTAGGAGAGACCCAGTACTTC
>TRBV11-2|TRBJ2-5|.|.
CASSRGTLKTQYF
TGTGCCAGCAGCCGAGGGACCTTAAAGACCCAGTACTTC
>TRBV5-1|TRBJ2-1|.|.
CASSLVGGTLRDEQFF
TGCGCCAGCAGCTTGGTCGGGGGTACTTTACGGGATGAGCAGTTCTTC
>TRBV2|TRBJ2-7|.|.
CASRESSEQYF
TGTGCCAGCCGAGAGTCTTCCGAGCAGTACTTC